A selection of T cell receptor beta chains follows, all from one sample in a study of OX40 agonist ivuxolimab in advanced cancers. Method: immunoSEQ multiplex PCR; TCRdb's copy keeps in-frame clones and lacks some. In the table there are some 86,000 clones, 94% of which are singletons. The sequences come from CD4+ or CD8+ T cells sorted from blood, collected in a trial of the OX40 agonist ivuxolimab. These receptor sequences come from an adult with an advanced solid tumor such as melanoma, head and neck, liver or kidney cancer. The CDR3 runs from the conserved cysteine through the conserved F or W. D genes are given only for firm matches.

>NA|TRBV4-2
CASSQPLAAAGVQETQYF
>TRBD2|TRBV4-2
CASSQLAGEYNEQFF
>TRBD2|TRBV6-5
CASSYRREGGQETQYF
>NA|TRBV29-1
CSVPGGAGSQETQYF
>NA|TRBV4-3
CASSQGRREGYGYTF
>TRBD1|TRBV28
CASSFGQGETYEQYF
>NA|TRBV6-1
CASIWGESNQPQHF
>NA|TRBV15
CATSTPDGDSNQPQHF
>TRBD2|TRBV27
CASKVAGGPDTQYF
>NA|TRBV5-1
CASSLLGNNEQFF
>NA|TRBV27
CASSLETGELFF
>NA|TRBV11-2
CASSIPTGEASYEQYF
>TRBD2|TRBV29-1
CSGLWTSAEEQYF
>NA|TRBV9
CASSPSGGLYEQYF
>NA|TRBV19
CASREEGTTGANVLTF
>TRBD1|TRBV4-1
CASSQDQGQGYGYTF
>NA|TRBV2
CASRTAEAFF
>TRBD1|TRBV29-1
CSAGTGGSYGYTF
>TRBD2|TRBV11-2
CASSSPLAGVSYNEQFF